A selection of T cell receptor beta chains follows, all from one sample in a study of early T cells in non-severe SARS-CoV-2 infection. In TCRdb, the 5' RACE reads were re-called with MiXCR into one record per CDR3 protein. The sample holds about 20,000 distinct CDR3 sequences, around 3.5% seen once. Sequenced input: whole blood. The receptors stem from an adult who was a healthcare worker with PCR-confirmed SARS-CoV-2 infection or an uninfected control (not recorded which). Both conserved end residues are part of each CDR3. Clone size, where shown, is once, few, many, or a class for clones that have expanded.

CDR3 protein: CSARDLAQGVYNSPLHF
V gene: TRBV20-1
J gene: TRBJ1-6
clone size: many

CDR3 protein: CASSDVGDTFDYGYTF
V gene: TRBV6-4
J gene: TRBJ1-2
clone size: medium-sized

CDR3 protein: CASSFRARVRYF
V gene: TRBV12-3/TRBV12-4
J gene: TRBJ2-5
clone size: few

CDR3 protein: CASSSRDRETNEKLFF
V gene: TRBV6-6
J gene: TRBJ1-4
clone size: many

CDR3 protein: CASSQHGPDTQYF
V gene: TRBV9
J gene: TRBJ2-3
clone size: -

CDR3 protein: CASRVAGTGELFF
V gene: TRBV12-3/TRBV12-4
J gene: TRBJ2-2
clone size: many

CDR3 protein: CASSSGIETQYF
V gene: TRBV5-6
J gene: TRBJ2-5
clone size: many

CDR3 protein: CASSLVGQGTYEQYF
V gene: TRBV7-2
J gene: TRBJ2-7
clone size: many

CDR3 protein: CSVAMTEETQYF
V gene: TRBV29-1
J gene: TRBJ2-5
clone size: -

CDR3 protein: CASSRTSGEETQYF
V gene: TRBV5-6
J gene: TRBJ2-5
clone size: many

CDR3 protein: CSAREANNEQYF
V gene: TRBV20-1
J gene: TRBJ2-7
clone size: many

CDR3 protein: CASRTGTDTQYF
V gene: TRBV28
J gene: TRBJ2-3
clone size: many

CDR3 protein: CASSGSRQGTSYEQYF
V gene: TRBV6-5
J gene: TRBJ2-7
clone size: many

CDR3 protein: CASSSQTSGRAVDLQFF
V gene: TRBV12-3/TRBV12-4
J gene: TRBJ2-1
clone size: many

CDR3 protein: CATLKSISGTGELFF
V gene: TRBV6-6
J gene: TRBJ2-2
clone size: -

CDR3 protein: CASSLLLEPSYEQYF
V gene: TRBV28
J gene: TRBJ2-7
clone size: -

CDR3 protein: CASRRTSGRVEQFF
V gene: TRBV12-3/TRBV12-4
J gene: TRBJ2-1
clone size: many

CDR3 protein: CASQRNAREAGPNYEQYF
V gene: TRBV5-1
J gene: TRBJ2-7
clone size: many

CDR3 protein: CASSLVTISGNTIYF
V gene: TRBV7-9
J gene: TRBJ1-3
clone size: many

CDR3 protein: CASSLSQNIQYF
V gene: TRBV7-2
J gene: TRBJ2-4
clone size: many

CDR3 protein: CASSRTGDQPQHF
V gene: TRBV5-1
J gene: TRBJ1-5
clone size: few

CDR3 protein: CASSAGIVNSPLHF
V gene: TRBV11-1
J gene: TRBJ1-6
clone size: many

CDR3 protein: CASSQDFSDIRFFF
V gene: TRBV4-1
J gene: TRBJ1-1
clone size: many